This is a list of T cell receptor beta chains from one sample in a study of T-cell memory formation after mild COVID-19. TCRdb reanalysed the 5' RACE reads using MiXCR and keeps one entry per CDR3 protein. This sample yields about 170,000 distinct CDR3 sequences, of which approximately 13% are seen a single time; 2.5% to 4% belongs to the top ten. The sequenced sample consisted of PBMCs or a T cell subset sorted from them (not recorded which). Receptors originate from a man aged 18 to 30 who had mild COVID-19 (a few samples of this study predate the infection). Cell type and time point are not known. CDR3s leave out the opening cysteine and the closing phenylalanine or tryptophan. The order of the fields is D gene, J gene, V gene, clone size, CDR3 protein. A D gene is named only where the DNA matches it firmly. The size entry is marked missing in some rows and otherwise reads once, few, many or a size class.

d_gene: TRBD1
j_gene: TRBJ2-2
v_gene: TRBV6-5
abundance: many
CDR3aa: ASSYRGTGGGELF

d_gene: TRBD2
j_gene: TRBJ2-2
v_gene: TRBV9
abundance: NA
CDR3aa: ASSVGGANSGELF

d_gene: NA
j_gene: TRBJ2-5
v_gene: TRBV24-1
abundance: few
CDR3aa: ATSDSGETQY

d_gene: NA
j_gene: TRBJ2-3
v_gene: TRBV9
abundance: many
CDR3aa: ASSRQGTDTQY

d_gene: TRBD2
j_gene: TRBJ2-3
v_gene: TRBV7-3
abundance: many
CDR3aa: ASSLTSGALDTQY

d_gene: TRBD1
j_gene: TRBJ1-1
v_gene: TRBV6-2/TRBV6-3
abundance: many
CDR3aa: ASSYSNTGTGKNTEAF

d_gene: NA
j_gene: TRBJ2-2
v_gene: TRBV12-3/TRBV12-4
abundance: NA
CDR3aa: ASSFTGIDTGELF

d_gene: NA
j_gene: TRBJ1-1
v_gene: TRBV7-2
abundance: NA
CDR3aa: ASSLNMAGLSGTEAF

d_gene: NA
j_gene: TRBJ2-1
v_gene: TRBV21-1
abundance: few
CDR3aa: ASSKETSGGALGQPSEQF

d_gene: NA
j_gene: TRBJ2-5
v_gene: TRBV9
abundance: NA
CDR3aa: ASSVAPNTETQY

d_gene: NA
j_gene: TRBJ1-5
v_gene: TRBV20-1
abundance: few
CDR3aa: SARGGLDHQPQH

d_gene: NA
j_gene: TRBJ1-1
v_gene: TRBV20-1
abundance: NA
CDR3aa: SARDRTGNTEAF

d_gene: NA
j_gene: TRBJ1-2
v_gene: TRBV11-1
abundance: few
CDR3aa: ASREAGALYGYT

d_gene: NA
j_gene: TRBJ1-1
v_gene: TRBV7-3
abundance: NA
CDR3aa: ASSLKGPGYTEAF

d_gene: NA
j_gene: TRBJ1-4
v_gene: TRBV20-1
abundance: few
CDR3aa: SAPRRNEKLF

d_gene: NA
j_gene: TRBJ1-2
v_gene: TRBV4-2
abundance: many
CDR3aa: ASSREGDLYGYT

d_gene: TRBD1
j_gene: TRBJ2-6
v_gene: TRBV20-1
abundance: few
CDR3aa: SARQGVPSGANVLT

d_gene: NA
j_gene: TRBJ1-1
v_gene: TRBV29-1
abundance: NA
CDR3aa: SVEDTGMNTEAF

d_gene: NA
j_gene: TRBJ2-7
v_gene: TRBV5-1
abundance: NA
CDR3aa: ASSLGDTTYEQY

d_gene: NA
j_gene: TRBJ2-3
v_gene: TRBV5-1
abundance: few
CDR3aa: ASSDGGTDTQY

d_gene: TRBD2
j_gene: TRBJ2-1
v_gene: TRBV7-2
abundance: few
CDR3aa: ASSLVGGGSGGEQF

d_gene: NA
j_gene: TRBJ2-1
v_gene: TRBV5-4
abundance: many
CDR3aa: ASSLVANEQF

d_gene: NA
j_gene: TRBJ2-3
v_gene: TRBV12-3/TRBV12-4
abundance: few
CDR3aa: ATSDHSTDTQY

d_gene: NA
j_gene: TRBJ1-1
v_gene: TRBV21-1
abundance: few
CDR3aa: ASSKVWQTEAF

d_gene: NA
j_gene: TRBJ2-3
v_gene: TRBV23-1
abundance: few
CDR3aa: ASSQSYGQY

d_gene: NA
j_gene: TRBJ1-5
v_gene: TRBV25-1
abundance: NA
CDR3aa: ANLGRSNQPQH

d_gene: NA
j_gene: TRBJ1-2
v_gene: TRBV28
abundance: NA
CDR3aa: ASSLFSGVLGGYT

d_gene: NA
j_gene: TRBJ2-1
v_gene: TRBV4-2
abundance: NA
CDR3aa: ARSRALAGNEQF

d_gene: TRBD1
j_gene: TRBJ1-1
v_gene: TRBV6-2/TRBV6-3
abundance: NA
CDR3aa: ASSYSPDRGYSEAF

d_gene: NA
j_gene: TRBJ1-6
v_gene: TRBV28
abundance: few
CDR3aa: ASSLALSPLH

d_gene: TRBD1
j_gene: TRBJ2-7
v_gene: TRBV10-3
abundance: few
CDR3aa: AITQGEQGRSEQY

d_gene: NA
j_gene: TRBJ2-1
v_gene: TRBV20-1
abundance: NA
CDR3aa: SARLSYNEQF

d_gene: NA
j_gene: TRBJ1-5
v_gene: TRBV4-2
abundance: NA
CDR3aa: ASSQAAGRSNQPQH

d_gene: NA
j_gene: TRBJ1-1
v_gene: TRBV7-2
abundance: few
CDR3aa: ASSLGATAF

d_gene: NA
j_gene: TRBJ1-1
v_gene: TRBV7-9
abundance: NA
CDR3aa: ASSSWQNTEAF

d_gene: NA
j_gene: TRBJ2-1
v_gene: TRBV2
abundance: NA
CDR3aa: ASPVDAGRIEQF

d_gene: NA
j_gene: TRBJ2-4
v_gene: TRBV4-3
abundance: few
CDR3aa: ASSQDRGATKNIQY

d_gene: NA
j_gene: TRBJ1-3
v_gene: TRBV7-2
abundance: NA
CDR3aa: ATTAGRTQGGNTIY

d_gene: NA
j_gene: TRBJ2-7
v_gene: TRBV19
abundance: few
CDR3aa: ATPGAYEQY

d_gene: TRBD1
j_gene: TRBJ1-2
v_gene: TRBV4-3
abundance: few
CDR3aa: ASSQDFGQGADYGYT

d_gene: NA
j_gene: TRBJ2-5
v_gene: TRBV4-2
abundance: NA
CDR3aa: ASSQEGRAQGETQY

d_gene: NA
j_gene: TRBJ2-5
v_gene: TRBV2
abundance: NA
CDR3aa: ASSIGETQY

d_gene: NA
j_gene: TRBJ2-2
v_gene: TRBV7-2
abundance: few
CDR3aa: ASSLDKVTGELF

d_gene: NA
j_gene: TRBJ2-7
v_gene: TRBV18
abundance: many
CDR3aa: ASSPGPGVTYEQY

d_gene: TRBD2
j_gene: TRBJ2-5
v_gene: TRBV29-1
abundance: NA
CDR3aa: SVGPTREGTQY

d_gene: NA
j_gene: TRBJ2-3
v_gene: TRBV6-2/TRBV6-3
abundance: NA
CDR3aa: ASSYGTDTQY

d_gene: NA
j_gene: TRBJ2-4
v_gene: TRBV28
abundance: few
CDR3aa: ASRSGVAKNIQY

d_gene: NA
j_gene: TRBJ2-5
v_gene: TRBV29-1
abundance: NA
CDR3aa: SGILETQY